Listed below are T cell receptor beta chains from one sample, sequenced in a study of T cell responses to AZD1222 COVID-19 vaccine. TCRdb's table, derived via immunoSEQ multiplex PCR, lists solely in-frame clones and lacks some. The sample includes more than 85,000 clones, over 80% seen only once; the top ten take 7.5%. This material consisted of peripheral blood, taken on day 0 of AZD1222 vaccination. The origin of the receptors is an adult in good health. CDR3s include the opening cysteine and the closing phenylalanine or tryptophan. Each record gives: CDR3 protein, CDR3 DNA, J gene, clone size, D gene, V gene. D genes are given only for firm matches. Size is omitted from some rows. Given values are once, few, many or a class for expanded clones.

CDR3 protein: CASSQDGLAGTSTDTQYF
CDR3 DNA: TGTGCCAGCAGCCAAGATGGGCTAGCGGGGACTAGCACAGATACGCAGTATTTT
J gene: TRBJ2-3
clone size: .
D gene: TRBD2
V gene: TRBV3-1/TRBV3-2

CDR3 protein: CSVGEGDRNTEAFF
CDR3 DNA: TGCAGCGTTGGTGAGGGTGATCGGAACACTGAAGCTTTCTTT
J gene: TRBJ1-1
clone size: .
D gene: .
V gene: TRBV29-1

CDR3 protein: CASSYSGEQYF
CDR3 DNA: TGTGCCAGCAGTTACTCGGGGGAGCAGTACTTC
J gene: TRBJ2-7
clone size: .
D gene: .
V gene: TRBV6-5

CDR3 protein: CASSPSPGGSNTGELFF
CDR3 DNA: TGTGCCAGCAGTCCGAGTCCGGGGGGGTCGAACACCGGGGAGCTGTTTTTT
J gene: TRBJ2-2
clone size: .
D gene: TRBD2
V gene: TRBV27

CDR3 protein: CSVGSDKPFRNIQYF
CDR3 DNA: TGCAGCGTTGGGAGTGACAAGCCTTTTCGGAACATTCAGTACTTC
J gene: TRBJ2-4
clone size: .
D gene: .
V gene: TRBV29-1

CDR3 protein: CASSLGRQENQPQHF
CDR3 DNA: TGTGCCAGCAGCTTAGGCCGACAGGAGAATCAGCCCCAGCATTTT
J gene: TRBJ1-5
clone size: .
D gene: .
V gene: TRBV7-8

CDR3 protein: CASSLFGAGGTDTQYF
CDR3 DNA: TGTGCCAGCAGTTTATTCGGGGCCGGGGGGACAGATACGCAGTATTTT
J gene: TRBJ2-3
clone size: .
D gene: TRBD2
V gene: TRBV27

CDR3 protein: CASSPPNSQADSPLHF
CDR3 DNA: TGTGCCAGCTCACCACCTAACTCGCAGGCGGATTCACCCCTCCACTTT
J gene: TRBJ1-6
clone size: .
D gene: .
V gene: TRBV18

CDR3 protein: CASSLGRTNEKLFF
CDR3 DNA: TGTGCCAGCTCACTAGGACGCACTAATGAAAAACTGTTTTTT
J gene: TRBJ1-4
clone size: once
D gene: .
V gene: TRBV18

CDR3 protein: CATSRDWGQSNEKLFF
CDR3 DNA: TGTGCCACCAGCAGAGATTGGGGGCAGTCTAATGAAAAACTGTTTTTT
J gene: TRBJ1-4
clone size: .
D gene: .
V gene: TRBV15

CDR3 protein: CATSDGTVAFF
CDR3 DNA: TGTGCCACCAGTGATGGGACAGTAGCTTTCTTT
J gene: TRBJ1-1
clone size: .
D gene: TRBD1
V gene: TRBV24-1

CDR3 protein: CASSSRLAGGPSYEQYF
CDR3 DNA: TGTGCCAGCAGCTCCCGGCTAGCGGGAGGACCTTCCTACGAGCAGTACTTC
J gene: TRBJ2-7
clone size: .
D gene: TRBD2
V gene: TRBV7-9

CDR3 protein: CASSLNPGVAEAFF
CDR3 DNA: TGTGCCAGCAGCTTAAATCCAGGGGTCGCTGAAGCTTTCTTT
J gene: TRBJ1-1
clone size: .
D gene: .
V gene: TRBV13

CDR3 protein: CASSQSGTGGEETQYF
CDR3 DNA: TGTGCCAGCAGCCAAAGTGGGACAGGGGGCGAAGAGACCCAGTACTTC
J gene: TRBJ2-5
clone size: .
D gene: TRBD1
V gene: TRBV5-8

CDR3 protein: CASSQYGGETSYEQYF
CDR3 DNA: TGTGCCAGCAGCCAATACGGAGGGGAAACCTCCTACGAGCAGTACTTC
J gene: TRBJ2-7
clone size: .
D gene: .
V gene: TRBV3-1/TRBV3-2

CDR3 protein: CASSQWNTEAFF
CDR3 DNA: TGTGCCAGCAGCCAGTGGAACACTGAAGCTTTCTTT
J gene: TRBJ1-1
clone size: few
D gene: .
V gene: TRBV6-5

CDR3 protein: CASSQSGRGNIQYF
CDR3 DNA: TGTGCCAGCAGCCAATCAGGGAGGGGAAACATTCAGTACTTC
J gene: TRBJ2-4
clone size: .
D gene: TRBD2
V gene: TRBV3-1/TRBV3-2

CDR3 protein: CASSWRGGAGQPQHF
CDR3 DNA: TGTGCCAGCAGTTGGAGAGGGGGGGCGGGTCAGCCCCAGCATTTT
J gene: TRBJ1-5
clone size: .
D gene: .
V gene: TRBV28

CDR3 protein: CASRIAGGEDTQYF
CDR3 DNA: TGTGCCAGCAGAATAGCGGGCGGGGAAGATACGCAGTATTTT
J gene: TRBJ2-3
clone size: .
D gene: TRBD2
V gene: TRBV2

CDR3 protein: CASRSSDWGGSYGYTF
CDR3 DNA: TGTGCCAGCAGATCCTCCGATTGGGGGGGGTCCTATGGCTACACCTTC
J gene: TRBJ1-2
clone size: .
D gene: .
V gene: TRBV27

CDR3 protein: CASGREGRGEQYF
CDR3 DNA: TGTGCCAGCGGGCGGGAGGGCCGAGGCGAGCAGTACTTC
J gene: TRBJ2-7
clone size: .
D gene: TRBD2
V gene: TRBV6-5

CDR3 protein: CAIRDSNQPQHF
CDR3 DNA: TGTGCCATCAGGGACAGCAATCAGCCCCAGCATTTT
J gene: TRBJ1-5
clone size: .
D gene: .
V gene: TRBV10-3

CDR3 protein: CASSVAQPQEAGNTIYF
CDR3 DNA: TGTGCCAGCAGCGTAGCCCAACCACAGGAGGCTGGAAACACCATATATTTT
J gene: TRBJ1-3
clone size: .
D gene: .
V gene: TRBV9

CDR3 protein: CASSEGDYGETQYF
CDR3 DNA: TGTGCCAGCAGTGAAGGTGACTATGGGGAGACCCAGTACTTC
J gene: TRBJ2-5
clone size: once
D gene: .
V gene: TRBV2

CDR3 protein: CASSLLGTGESNQPQHF
CDR3 DNA: TGTGCCAGCAGTTTATTAGGCACGGGGGAGAGCAATCAGCCCCAGCATTTT
J gene: TRBJ1-5
clone size: .
D gene: .
V gene: TRBV27

CDR3 protein: CASSYSTGHGDGYTF
CDR3 DNA: TGTGCCAGCAGTTACTCGACTGGCCACGGGGATGGCTACACCTTC
J gene: TRBJ1-2
clone size: .
D gene: .
V gene: TRBV6-5

CDR3 protein: CASSRGGRQPQHF
CDR3 DNA: TGTGCCAGTAGTCGAGGGGGCCGGCAGCCCCAGCATTTT
J gene: TRBJ1-5
clone size: .
D gene: TRBD1
V gene: TRBV19

CDR3 protein: CASSQGYRGQNCYF
CDR3 DNA: TGTGCCAGCAGCCAAGGCTACAGAGGACAAAACTGCTATTTT
J gene: TRBJ1-1
clone size: .
D gene: .
V gene: TRBV7-2

CDR3 protein: CASSKGSASGGQETQYF
CDR3 DNA: TGTGCCAGCAGCAAAGGCAGTGCTAGCGGGGGCCAAGAGACCCAGTACTTC
J gene: TRBJ2-5
clone size: .
D gene: TRBD2
V gene: TRBV9

CDR3 protein: CASSSRPMYSNQPQHF
CDR3 DNA: TGTGCCAGTAGTTCGCGACCTATGTATAGCAATCAGCCCCAGCATTTT
J gene: TRBJ1-5
clone size: .
D gene: .
V gene: TRBV19

CDR3 protein: CASSHLFVGTGEQYF
CDR3 DNA: TGTGCCAGCAGCCACCTTTTTGTGGGGACCGGCGAGCAGTACTTC
J gene: TRBJ2-7
clone size: .
D gene: .
V gene: TRBV14

CDR3 protein: CASSFLTDQPQHF
CDR3 DNA: TGTGCCAGCAGTTTCTTGACAGATCAGCCCCAGCATTTT
J gene: TRBJ1-5
clone size: .
D gene: .
V gene: TRBV12-3/TRBV12-4

CDR3 protein: CASSLQGPGNSPLHF
CDR3 DNA: TGCGCCAGCAGCTTGCAGGGGCCGGGGAATTCACCCCTCCACTTT
J gene: TRBJ1-6
clone size: .
D gene: .
V gene: TRBV5-1

CDR3 protein: CASSRPRDRGNYGYTF
CDR3 DNA: TGTGCCAGCAGCCGCCCCCGGGACAGGGGTAACTATGGCTACACCTTC
J gene: TRBJ1-2
clone size: .
D gene: TRBD1
V gene: TRBV7-9

CDR3 protein: CASSLSPVGTSTDTQYF
CDR3 DNA: TGTGCCAGCAGTTTATCCCCAGTGGGGACTAGCACAGATACGCAGTATTTT
J gene: TRBJ2-3
clone size: .
D gene: .
V gene: TRBV27

CDR3 protein: CASSPPRDRGTYSNQPQHF
CDR3 DNA: TGTGCCAGCAGCCCTCCCCGGGACAGGGGAACGTATAGCAATCAGCCCCAGCATTTT
J gene: TRBJ1-5
clone size: .
D gene: TRBD1
V gene: TRBV28

CDR3 protein: CASRRDSNQPQHF
CDR3 DNA: TGTGCCAGCAGGAGGGACAGTAATCAGCCCCAGCATTTT
J gene: TRBJ1-5
clone size: .
D gene: TRBD1
V gene: TRBV2

CDR3 protein: CASSLMGQGSNEQFF
CDR3 DNA: TGTGCCAGCAGCTTAATGGGACAGGGGAGTAATGAGCAGTTCTTC
J gene: TRBJ2-1
clone size: .
D gene: TRBD1
V gene: TRBV7-3

CDR3 protein: CASSLFRQEGGYTF
CDR3 DNA: TGCGCCAGCAGCTTGTTCCGACAGGAAGGAGGCTACACCTTC
J gene: TRBJ1-2
clone size: .
D gene: .
V gene: TRBV5-1

CDR3 protein: CASSRRDRGSGSSYEQYF
CDR3 DNA: TGTGCCAGCAGCCGCCGGGACAGGGGGAGTGGGAGCTCCTACGAGCAGTACTTC
J gene: TRBJ2-7
clone size: .
D gene: TRBD1
V gene: TRBV7-9

CDR3 protein: CASSSYIGTSGETQYF
CDR3 DNA: TGTGCCAGCAGCTCTTACATTGGGACTAGCGGAGAGACCCAGTACTTC
J gene: TRBJ2-5
clone size: .
D gene: TRBD2
V gene: TRBV7-2

CDR3 protein: CASSLINSLEKLFF
CDR3 DNA: TGTGCCAGCAGCTTGATAAACAGTCTGGAAAAACTGTTTTTT
J gene: TRBJ1-4
clone size: .
D gene: .
V gene: TRBV5-5

CDR3 protein: CASSPKRGISYEQYF
CDR3 DNA: TGTGCCAGCTCCCCGAAGCGGGGGATCTCCTACGAGCAGTACTTC
J gene: TRBJ2-7
clone size: once
D gene: TRBD2
V gene: TRBV18

CDR3 protein: CASSQSLDYITYEQYF
CDR3 DNA: TGCGCCAGCAGTCAATCGTTGGACTACATTACTTACGAGCAGTACTTC
J gene: TRBJ2-7
clone size: .
D gene: .
V gene: TRBV23-1

CDR3 protein: CASSFAGNNEQFF
CDR3 DNA: TGTGCCAGCAGCTTCGCAGGAAACAATGAGCAGTTCTTC
J gene: TRBJ2-1
clone size: .
D gene: .
V gene: TRBV7-3

CDR3 protein: CASSLRDRGQPQHF
CDR3 DNA: TGTGCCAGCAGCCTCCGGGACAGGGGTCAGCCCCAGCATTTT
J gene: TRBJ1-5
clone size: .
D gene: TRBD1
V gene: TRBV5-6

CDR3 protein: CASVREYSNQPQHF
CDR3 DNA: TGTGCCAGCGTCAGGGAGTATAGCAATCAGCCCCAGCATTTT
J gene: TRBJ1-5
clone size: .
D gene: .
V gene: TRBV2

CDR3 protein: CASSLTGQGEQPQHF
CDR3 DNA: TGTGCCAGCAGTTTAACCGGGCAGGGTGAACAGCCCCAGCATTTT
J gene: TRBJ1-5
clone size: .
D gene: .
V gene: TRBV28

CDR3 protein: CASSQDLGGGNTGELFF
CDR3 DNA: TGCGCCAGCAGCCAAGATCTTGGTGGAGGGAACACCGGGGAGCTGTTTTTT
J gene: TRBJ2-2
clone size: .
D gene: .
V gene: TRBV4-3

CDR3 protein: CASSGQVRGPNTGELFF
CDR3 DNA: TGTGCCAGCAGCGGACAGGTCAGGGGGCCTAACACCGGGGAGCTGTTTTTT
J gene: TRBJ2-2
clone size: .
D gene: TRBD1
V gene: TRBV11-3

CDR3 protein: CASSGSGSTDTQYF
CDR3 DNA: TGTGCCAGCAGCGGAAGCGGGAGCACAGATACGCAGTATTTT
J gene: TRBJ2-3
clone size: .
D gene: .
V gene: TRBV9

CDR3 protein: CASSLSGTGELFF
CDR3 DNA: TGTGCCAGCAGCTTATCGGGGACCGGGGAGCTGTTTTTT
J gene: TRBJ2-2
clone size: once
D gene: .
V gene: TRBV7-3

CDR3 protein: CASSVGTAPLWNTIYF
CDR3 DNA: TGTGCCAGCAGCGTTGGGACAGCTCCTCTATGGAACACCATATATTTT
J gene: TRBJ1-3
clone size: .
D gene: TRBD1
V gene: TRBV14

CDR3 protein: CASSLASGGLTDTQYF
CDR3 DNA: TGTGCCAGCAGCTTAGCTAGCGGGGGGCTCACAGATACGCAGTATTTT
J gene: TRBJ2-3
clone size: once
D gene: TRBD2
V gene: TRBV7-9

CDR3 protein: CASSLDGTPYEQYF
CDR3 DNA: TGTGCCAGCAGCTTAGATGGGACACCCTACGAGCAGTACTTC
J gene: TRBJ2-7
clone size: .
D gene: .
V gene: TRBV11-2

CDR3 protein: CASSVTAGAEAFF
CDR3 DNA: TGCGCCAGCAGTGTTACGGCGGGGGCTGAAGCTTTCTTT
J gene: TRBJ1-1
clone size: .
D gene: .
V gene: TRBV10-1

CDR3 protein: CASSHDTGELFF
CDR3 DNA: TGTGCCAGCAGCCACGACACCGGGGAGCTGTTTTTT
J gene: TRBJ2-2
clone size: .
D gene: .
V gene: TRBV9

CDR3 protein: CASSGEYSYGYTF
CDR3 DNA: TGCGCCAGCAGCGGGGAGTATAGCTATGGCTACACCTTC
J gene: TRBJ1-2
clone size: .
D gene: .
V gene: TRBV5-1